The entry that follows covers one TCR beta chain sequence. There are a few counts of this clone. The target of this receptor is not known. No quality values exist for individual bases; no much larger clone is one base distant. TCRbeta CDR3 regions were amplified from genomic DNA using the immunoSEQ Assay, a bias-controlled multiplex PCR. The original methods were these. The number of nucleated cells in each sample was estimated from the amplification of reference gene primers within the assay. Sequence reads were collapsed and filtered to measure the absolute abundance of every unique TCRbeta CDR3 rearrangement. Productive Simpson clonality was computed per sample as the square root of Simpson's diversity index over productive rearrangements. Not all clones reach the TCRdb copy of this immuneACCESS table, which keeps in-frame sequences only. Checked studies attribute under half of the gap to unresolved V genes and leave the rest unexplained. D and trimming were read from the DNA, whereas the V and J calls and clone size are those reported in that table. The sample table holds fewer than 200,000 clones, of which about 86% were seen once. The ten largest clonotypes hold around 21% of the sample.

From V the trimming removes 5 bases and from J it removes 4 bases, while the gene matches leave 5 bases of the junction unaccounted for. The germline V gene specifies KGHSH as CDR1 and LQKENI as CDR2. Including cysteine and phenylalanine, the CDR3 has 14 amino acids. The kept DNA is CDR3 alone, 42 bases in frame from the first base. Whole blood was collected in K2EDTA tubes by collaborating institutions according to the institutions' own protocols. For TCRbeta analysis, collaborators shipped samples as frozen whole blood, isolated PBMCs, or DNA extracted from either of those sample types. This sample was taken from a study of blood T cell repertoires in COVID-19 (dated by TCRdb to 2018 to 2020). Turning to the overall study: Samples from collaborators originated in the United States, Italy and Spain and spanned both the acute and convalescent phases of COVID-19. HLA class I and class II types, where available, came from metadata supplied by the sample provider rather than from assay-based typing. A de-identified subject ID, COVID-19 status, age in years and sex were almost always included in the sample metadata. The dataset comprised deeply sampled blood TCRbeta repertoires from subjects exposed to, actively infected with, or recovered from COVID-19. The repertoires were released in a freely available public database meant as a resource for research on the immune response to SARS-CoV-2. The prospective study material was composed of cDNA or gDNA derived from T cells, B-cell-depleted T cells, or PBMCs. Samples came from the ongoing ImmuneRACE study (first 160 participants) plus 1,254 subjects from 6 global collaborators.

Results and caveats for the whole study, not just this receptor: The amount of clinical and demographic metadata varied by source and participant and was provided uncurated.

The TCR comes from a man in his 70s with active or convalescent COVID-19. Sequenced: peripheral blood. Here the chain combines TRBV18 and TRBJ2-5; a stretch of 9 junction bases matches TRBD1. The base sequence is TGTGCCAGCTCAACGGGACAGGGAGGAGAGACCCAGTACTTC. Its product reads: CASSTGQGGETQYF.